This TCR beta chain was recovered during a study of identical twins' blood T cells. Overall study results and limits: Shared environment remains a possible cause of twin similarity. Top TCRbeta clonotypes were shared more with twin than unrelated donors. Twins reportedly had markedly more similar V usage than unrelated donors, even among out-of-frame TCRbeta clonotypes.

Germline CDR1 KGHSH, CDR2 LQKENI. Trimming removed 3 bases at V and 4 bases at J, with 10 bases between. This CDR3 spans 14 amino acids. In this sample, this clonotype turned up a few times. Its antigen is not known. TCRdb ran MiXCR on the 5' RACE reads and lists one entry per CDR3 protein. The sample contains 350,000 to 450,000 distinct CDR3 sequences, approximately 30% of which appear only once. This TCR derives from a woman between 18 and 50 years old in good health. The chain is built from TRBV18 and TRBJ1-3; no clear D gene. Sequencing was performed on PBMCs. DNA for the CDR3: TGTGCCAGCTCACCGCAGTGGTCGGGAAACACCATATATTTT. Encoded protein: CASSPQWSGNTIYF.